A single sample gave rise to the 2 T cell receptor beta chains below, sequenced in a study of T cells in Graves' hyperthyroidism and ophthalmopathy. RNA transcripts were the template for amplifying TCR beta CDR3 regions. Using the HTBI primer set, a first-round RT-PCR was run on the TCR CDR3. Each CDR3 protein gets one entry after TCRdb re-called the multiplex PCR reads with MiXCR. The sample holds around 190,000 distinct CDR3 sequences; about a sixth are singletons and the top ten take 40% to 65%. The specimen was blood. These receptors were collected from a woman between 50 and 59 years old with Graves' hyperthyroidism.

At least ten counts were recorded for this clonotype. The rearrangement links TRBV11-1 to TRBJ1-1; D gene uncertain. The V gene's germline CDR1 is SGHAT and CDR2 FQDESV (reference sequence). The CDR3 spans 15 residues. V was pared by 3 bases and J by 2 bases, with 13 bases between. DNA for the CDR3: TGTGCCAGCAGCTTTTTCTCGGGATTTAACACTGAAGCTTTCTTT. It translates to CASSFFSGFNTEAFF.

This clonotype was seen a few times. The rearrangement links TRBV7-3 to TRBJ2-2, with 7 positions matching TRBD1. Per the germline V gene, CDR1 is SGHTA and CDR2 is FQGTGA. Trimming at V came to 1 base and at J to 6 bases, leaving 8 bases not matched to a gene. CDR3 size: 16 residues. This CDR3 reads CASSLKATGRAGELFF. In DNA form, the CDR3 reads TGTGCCAGCAGCTTAAAGGCGACAGGGCGGGCCGGGGAGCTGTTTTTT.